The 15 T cell receptor beta chains presented below share a single source sample, sequenced in a study of blood T cell repertoires in COVID-19. This table comes from immunoSEQ multiplex PCR, and its TCRdb copy is limited to in-frame clones, with some not included. The sample consists of about 260,000 clones, around nine tenths of them appearing once. Specimen: peripheral blood. All receptors come from a woman in her 30s with COVID-19, enrolled during active disease.

The rearrangement joins TRBV6-6 to TRBJ2-5; 10 nucleotides line up with TRBD1. The ends lost 1 base at V and 5 bases at J; junction bases unmatched: 4. Germline V gene sequence: CDR1 MNHNY, CDR2 SVGAGI (reference sequence). The CDR3 contains 15 residues. This CDR3 is CASSYWDRGSETQYF. As DNA, the CDR3 is TGTGCCAGCAGTTACTGGGACAGGGGATCGGAGACCCAGTACTTC.

The genes are TRBV28 and TRBJ1-5; D is unresolved. V lost 3 bases, J lost 3 bases, and 3 bases lay in between. Germline CDR1 and CDR2: MDHEN and SYDVKM. The CDR3 runs 12 residues. CDR3 sequence reads: CASSFLNQPQHF. CDR3 DNA: TGTGCCAGCAGTTTCCTCAATCAGCCCCAGCATTTT.

This clone was observed a handful of times. The rearrangement links TRBV15 to TRBJ2-7; 8 bases are shared with TRBD1. V lost 1 base to trimming and J lost 2 bases; unmatched junction nucleotides: 1. The CDR3 consists of 14 residues. CDR1 and CDR2 from the germline V gene are LNHNV and YYDKDF (reference sequence). CDR3 in amino acids: CATSRGDRPYEQYF. CDR3 nucleotides: TGTGCCACCAGCAGAGGGGACAGGCCCTACGAGCAGTACTTC.

V and J are TRBV7-9 and TRBJ1-5, with D perhaps matching TRBD1 (5 bases). Germline V gene sequence: CDR1 SEHNR, CDR2 FQNEAQ (reference sequence). This CDR3 comprises 16 residues. The V gene lost 0 bases and the J gene lost 2 bases, with 11 bases spanning the gap. In nucleotides, the CDR3 is TGTGCCAGCAGCTTAGCTGTGGGAGGGGGCAATCAGCCCCAGCATTTT. It yields the protein CASSLAVGGGNQPQHF.

This clone is a singleton in its sample. The V gene is TRBV10-2, the J gene TRBJ1-3; D is unresolved. V was trimmed by 3 bases and J by 7 bases, leaving 13 bases between them. Germline assignment: CDR1 WSHSY and CDR2 SAAADI. This CDR3 is 14 amino acids long. This chain's CDR3 is CASSERGGYNTIYF. The CDR3 DNA reads TGCGCCAGCAGTGAAAGAGGAGGATACAACACCATATATTTT.

The chain joins TRBV7-9 to TRBJ1-5; TRBD1 is a possible D gene (6 bases). This CDR3 contains 17 residues. CDR1 and CDR2 (germline): SEHNR, FQNEAQ (reference sequence). V lost 5 bases and J lost 3, with 20 bases in between. In DNA form, the CDR3 reads TGTGCCAGCAGCCTAGGGGCAGGGGATCCCGTCAATCAGCCCCAGCATTTT. Amino acid sequence: CASSLGAGDPVNQPQHF.

This clone has more than one count but fewer than ten. The chain combines TRBV4-1 with TRBJ2-5; 10 bases line up with TRBD2. V gave up 3 bases and J gave up 3 bases; unmatched junction bases: 4. The germline V gene encodes CDR1 MGHRA and CDR2 YSYEKL. The CDR3 sequence is 15 residues long. CDR3 sequence (DNA): TGCGCCAGCAGCCAGGCCGGACTAGCGGAAGAGACCCAGTACTTC. As protein: CASSQAGLAEETQYF.

The chain combines TRBV6-6 with TRBJ2-7; D not certain. This CDR3 contains 11 residues. V shed 2 bases and J shed 6 bases, with 5 bases lying between them. Germline V gene sequence: CDR1 MNHNY, CDR2 SVGAGI (reference sequence). In DNA form, the CDR3 reads TGTGCCAGCAGTTACAACGGCGAGCAGTACTTC. Translation: CASSYNGEQYF.

The genes are TRBV11-2 and TRBJ2-7; D is unclear. The germline V gene has CDR1 SGHAT and CDR2 FQNNGV. This CDR3 has 14 residues. V lost 5 bases and J lost 3, with 14 bases in between. The chain's CDR3 is CASSPRGDNYEQYF. The DNA of the CDR3 is TGTGCCAGCAGCCCAAGAGGTGATAACTACGAGCAGTACTTC.

The genes are TRBV5-6 and TRBJ2-7; the D gene is possibly TRBD2 (5 bases). Trimming cost V 3 bases and J 3 bases, with 10 bases left between them. CDR1 is SGHDT, CDR2 YYEEEE, per germline. The CDR3 has 13 amino acids. CDR3 nucleotides: TGTGCCAGCAGCTCTAGCAAGTTCTACGAGCAGTACTTC. Translating gives CASSSSKFYEQYF.

The chain combines TRBV3-1 (or the pseudogene TRBV3-2) with TRBJ2-1, with D possibly matching TRBD2 (6 bases). V lost 4 bases, J lost 1 base, and 17 bases lay in between. Germline values: CDR1 LGHDT, CDR2 YNNKEL (reference sequence). This CDR3 has 17 residues. Here the CDR3 DNA reads TGTGCCAGCAGCCCTCAGGGACTTAGGACGTCCTACAATGAGCAGTTCTTC. It is translated as CASSPQGLRTSYNEQFF.

V gene TRBV2 combines with J gene TRBJ1-5; D is uncertain. The germline gives CDR1 SNHLY, CDR2 FYNNEI. V lost 7 bases and J lost 7, with 11 bases in between. CDR3 length equals 12 residues. As DNA, the CDR3 is TGTGCCAGCAATCTACTCTGGCAGCCCCAGCATTTT. Encoded protein: CASNLLWQPQHF.

The J gene is TRBJ2-2, the V gene TRBV27; 8 nucleotides agree with TRBD2. Germline loops: CDR1 MNHEY, CDR2 SMNVEV (reference sequence). The J segment lost 7 bases and the V segment lost 4 bases, leaving 8 bases of the junction unmatched. The CDR3 totals 15 residues. The CDR3 sequence is CASSYWAGGNGELFF. The DNA for the CDR3 is TGTGCCAGCAGTTATTGGGCGGGAGGTAACGGGGAGCTGTTTTTT.

The chain is built from TRBV5-1 and TRBJ2-2, with D unresolved. Looked up from germline, CDR1 is SGHRS and CDR2 is YFSETQ. V was clipped by 0 bases and J by 6 bases, with 15 bases between them. This CDR3 is built from 16 residues. This chain's CDR3 is CASSLADSGPPGELFF. CDR3 DNA sequence: TGCGCCAGCAGCTTGGCCGACTCCGGCCCCCCCGGGGAGCTGTTTTTT.

The chain joins TRBV7-2 to TRBJ2-3; 8 bases line up with TRBD1. This CDR3 region has 16 residues. Looked up from germline, CDR1 is SGHTA and CDR2 is FQGNSA. The J segment lost 6 bases and the V segment lost 1 base, leaving 9 bases of the junction unmatched. The CDR3 spells CASSLETGVGLDTQYF. CDR3 nucleotide sequence: TGTGCCAGCAGCTTAGAGACAGGGGTCGGCCTTGATACGCAGTATTTT.